The present T cell receptor (beta chain) was sequenced within a study of cytomegalovirus exposure and HLA in healthy donors. In the study overall: The same platform was used for the 110 or so validation repertoires as for the approximately 730 first-cohort repertoires, as reported in a later analysis.

The protocol was immunoSEQ multiplex PCR, while the TCRdb copy is restricted to in-frame clones and leaves out a portion. Of over 150,000 clones in the sample, less than 85% were seen once. The CDR3 length is 11 residues. CDR1 and CDR2 (germline): MNHNY, SVGAGI (reference sequence). Between the trimmed V and J ends, which lost 5 bases and 7 bases, there was a span of 8 bases. Sequencing used PBMCs. The chain has TRBV6-6 and TRBJ1-1; D is uncertain. The receptor comes from a man between 18 and 35 years old in good health and CMV-seropositive. This CDR3 reads CASSPGDEAFF. CDR3 DNA: TGTGCCAGCAGTCCAGGTGATGAAGCTTTCTTT.